The clone carrying this T cell receptor (beta chain) was picked up one time. Its antigen is unidentified. This entry belongs to a study of post-analysis software for immune sequencing data. Overall study findings and caveats: Elevated frequency relative to controls characterized four or five TRBV segments in patients, TRBV5-6, TRBV5-1 and TRBV20-1 among them.

TCR beta cDNA libraries had unique molecular identifiers. TCRdb passed the PCR reads through MiXCR, listing each CDR3 protein once. Of roughly 400,000 distinct CDR3 sequences in the sample, more than 30% were seen once. The CDR3 contains 16 residues. Germline V lookup: CDR1 MNHEY, CDR2 SMNVEV (reference sequence). V trimming: 2 bases; J trimming: 6 bases; junction bases outside the gene matches: 9. The chain is built from TRBV27 and TRBJ2-2; TRBD2 aligns across 7 bases. The origin of this receptor is a girl aged 2-9 years with multiple sclerosis. Sequenced: blood. Here the CDR3 DNA reads TGTGCCAGCAGTTTAGAGGGAGCGGGATCGGCCGGGGAGCTGTTTTTT. The encoded protein is CASSLEGAGSAGELFF.